The 17 T cell receptor beta chains below all came from one sample that was sequenced in a study of siplizumab effects on memory and regulatory T cells. Sequencing was performed with immunoSEQ multiplex PCR; in TCRdb, only in-frame clones are kept and a portion is missing. The sample carries roughly 69,000 clones, over 80% recorded once. Sequencing was carried out using memory CD4+ T cells sorted from blood. These receptors all come from a human donor in good health.

The rearrangement uses TRBV30 and TRBJ2-1; 12 bases match TRBD2. Unmatched junction bases numbered 9, after V lost 6 bases and J lost 0 bases. Per the germline V gene, CDR1 is GTSNPN and CDR2 is SVGIG (reference sequence). This CDR3 contains 17 residues. The CDR3 is CACTGGLAGISYNEQFF. Here the CDR3 DNA reads TGTGCCTGCACCGGTGGACTAGCGGGGATCTCCTACAATGAGCAGTTCTTC. Full variable domain (outside the CDR3, taken from reference TRBV30 and TRBJ2-1): SQTIHQWPATLVQPVGSPLSLECTVEGTSNPNLYWYRQAAGRGLQLLFYSVGIGQISSEVPQNLSASRPQDRQFILSSKKLLLSDSGFYLCACTGGLAGISYNEQFFGPGTRLTVL.

This chain joins TRBV18 and TRBJ1-2, with TRBD1 identical over 9 bases. V lost 3 bases to trimming and J lost 11 bases; unmatched junction nucleotides: 22. Germline values: CDR1 KGHSH, CDR2 LQKENI. The length of the CDR3 is 18 residues. In DNA, the CDR3 is TGTGCCAGCTCACCCCCAAACCCGGGACAGGGAAGGATGAGAAATTACACCTTC. It codes for CASSPPNPGQGRMRNYTF.

V is TRBV14 and J is TRBJ2-7; D may correspond to TRBD1 or TRBD2 (5 bases each). The CDR3 spans 13 residues. The V end was cut by 8 bases, the J end by 4 bases, with 15 bases between. CDR1 SGHDN and CDR2 FVKESK come from the germline V gene. CDR3 DNA sequence: TGTGCCAGCGGGGCAGGAGGAGGATACGAGCAGTACTTC. This encodes CASGAGGGYEQYF.

The rearrangement uses TRBV7-9 and TRBJ2-7; tentatively, D is TRBD1 (6 bases). Trimming stripped 3 bases from V and 2 bases from J, with 11 bases between. Germline V CDR1 and CDR2: SEHNR, FQNEAQ (reference sequence). The CDR3 extends over 14 amino acids. The CDR3 here is CASSFGGQTYEQYF. The DNA for the CDR3 is TGTGCCAGCAGCTTTGGGGGCCAGACCTACGAGCAGTACTTC.

This chain links TRBV21-1 with TRBJ1-1. TRBV21-1 is flagged as a pseudogene. This CDR3 region has 13 residues. CDR3 sequence (DNA): TGTGCCAGCAGGCGGGGGCCTTACACTGAAGCTTTCTTT. This codes for CASRRGPYTEAFF.

This clone was seen a handful of times. This chain links TRBV5-1 with TRBJ2-7; TRBD1 agrees at 8 bases. CDR3 length: 13 amino acids. Germline trimming cut 6 bases from V and 6 bases from J; bases unmatched to any gene: 8. Germline V gene data show CDR1 as SGHRS and CDR2 as YFSETQ. The DNA of the CDR3 is TGCGCCAGCAAAGGACAGGGAAACTCCGAGCAGTACTTC. Its translation is CASKGQGNSEQYF.

The rearrangement uses TRBV7-2 and TRBJ1-5; D ambiguous. This CDR3 contains 13 residues. The germline gives CDR1 SGHTA, CDR2 FQGNSA. The V end lost 2 bases, the J end lost 5 bases, and 7 bases lay between the germline ends. CDR3 in amino acids: CASSLWKDQPQHF. The CDR3 coding sequence is TGTGCCAGCAGCTTATGGAAAGATCAGCCCCAGCATTTT.

This clone was seen a handful of times. The V call is TRBV28, the J call TRBJ1-3; TRBD1 matches 7 bases. The V segment lost 4 bases and the J segment 2 bases; nucleotides outside the gene matches: 5. The CDR3 length is 15 residues. Germline V gene data show CDR1 as MDHEN and CDR2 as SYDVKM. DNA of the CDR3: TGTGCCAGCAGTTCAGCAGACAGGGCTGGAAACACCATATATTTT. This codes for CASSSADRAGNTIYF.

This chain's CDR3 is CASSLAGTGPYEQYF. For the CDR3, the DNA is TGTGCCAGTAGTTTGGCCGGGACAGGGCCCTACGAGCAGTACTTC. The V gene is TRBV19, the J gene TRBJ2-7, with 9 bases identical to TRBD1. Trimming took 5 bases from V and 2 from J; bases not matched to a gene: 7. The CDR3 runs to 15 residues. The germline CDR1 and CDR2 sequences are LNHDA and SQIVND (reference sequence). Based on the CDR3 plus reference TRBV19 and TRBJ2-7, the full variable domain is DGGITQSPKYLFRKEGQNVTLSCEQNLNHDAMYWYRQDPGQGLRLIYYSQIVNDFQKGDIAEGYSVSREKKESFPLTVTSAQKNPTAFYLCASSLAGTGPYEQYFGPGTRLTVT.

The gene calls are TRBV27 and TRBJ2-1; 9 nucleotides line up with TRBD1. Trimming removed 2 bases from V and 4 bases from J; junction bases left unmatched: 6. Germline lookup yields CDR1 MNHEY and CDR2 SMNVEV (reference sequence). The CDR3 is 16 amino acids. CDR3 bases: TGTGCCAGCAGTTTACAGGAAGGGACAGGGTACAATGAGCAGTTCTTC. Translation gives CASSLQEGTGYNEQFF.

As regards this clone: A far larger clone is just one base off, so this is likely a read error. The same CDR3 can be traced to other DNA sequences in this sample. The rearrangement joins TRBV2 to TRBJ1-4; D perhaps matches TRBD1 (5 bases). Germline CDR1 is SNHLY and CDR2 is FYNNEI. The CDR3 runs 15 residues. Trimming pared 10 bases from V and 8 bases from J, leaving 23 bases between. The CDR3 loop is CATGPTGQVSEKLFF. CDR3 DNA sequence: TGTGCCACTGGCCCAACGGGGCAGGTTAGCGAAAAACTGTTTTTT.

V gene TRBV27 combines with J gene TRBJ2-5, with TRBD1 identical over 8 bases. The CDR3 has 15 amino acids. The germline V gene encodes CDR1 MNHEY and CDR2 SMNVEV (reference sequence). Trimming at V came to 3 bases and at J to 12 bases, leaving 15 bases not matched to a gene. The CDR3 protein is CASSFSTGTGYEEYF. CDR3 bases: TGTGCCAGCAGTTTTTCCACCGGGACAGGTTACGAGGAGTACTTC.

CDR3 nucleotides: TGTGCCAGCGCCGGAGGCCCGGTGGGGGATACGCAGTATTTT. This gives the protein CASAGGPVGDTQYF. This chain links TRBV6-5 with TRBJ2-3, with a possible D match to TRBD2 (5 bases). CDR1 MNHEY and CDR2 SVGAGI come from the germline V gene. There are 14 residues in the CDR3. Trimming took 8 bases from V and 6 from J, leaving 18 bases between them.

V and J are TRBV7-2 and TRBJ2-7; perhaps TRBD1 as D (5 bases). V was trimmed by 2 bases and J by 2 bases, leaving 13 bases between them. The CDR3 length is 15 residues. Germline V gives CDR1 SGHTA, CDR2 FQGNSA. The CDR3 is CASSLSFGQAYEQYF. The CDR3 DNA reads TGTGCCAGCAGCTTATCTTTCGGACAAGCCTACGAGCAGTACTTC.

The CDR3: CASSFFSRGSYEQYF. For the CDR3, the DNA is TGTGCCAGCAGCTTTTTTAGCCGGGGCTCCTACGAGCAGTACTTC. This chain links TRBV11-2 with TRBJ2-7, with D possibly being TRBD2 (5 bases). The CDR3 loop spans 15 amino acids. The V end was cut by 3 bases, the J end by 0 bases, with 12 bases between. Germline assignment: CDR1 SGHAT and CDR2 FQNNGV.

The DNA of the CDR3 is TGTGCCAGCAGCTTACGTCCGGAAGGCGGCTACACCTTC. This translates into CASSLRPEGGYTF. The chain links TRBV7-3 to TRBJ1-2; D not certain. V was shortened by 2 bases and J by 8 bases, with 12 bases between the two germline ends. CDR3 length: 13 residues. Germline V gene sequence: CDR1 SGHTA, CDR2 FQGTGA.

V usage is TRBV20-1 and J usage is TRBJ2-7; D is unclear. CDR3 length equals 11 residues. Germline-derived CDR1 and CDR2 are DFQATT and SNEGSKA (reference sequence). The germline V and J ends were trimmed by 7 bases and 3 bases, with 10 bases remaining between them. The CDR3 nucleotides are TGCAGTGTTCAGACACTCTACGAGCAGTACTTC. Protein: CSVQTLYEQYF.